This TCR beta chain derives from a study of cytomegalovirus exposure and HLA in healthy donors. In the PCR, 60 Vbeta and 13 Jbeta primers were used. Sequencing was performed with immunoSEQ multiplex PCR; in TCRdb, only in-frame clones are kept and a portion is missing. This table holds some 160,000 clones, around four fifths found once. Trimming shortened V by 1 base and J by 1 base, and 15 bases separated the two germline ends. Germline lookup yields CDR1 MNHEY and CDR2 SMNVEV (reference sequence). The CDR3 spans 17 residues. The clonotype originates from a boy aged 2 to 10 in good health and CMV-seronegative. The sample comprised PBMCs. This sequence joins TRBV27 and TRBJ2-3; weak D call: TRBD1 (6 bases). The CDR3 region has the DNA TGTGCCAGCAGTTTATTGGGATCGCCAGGGGGCACAGATACGCAGTATTTT. Its translation: CASSLLGSPGGTDTQYF.